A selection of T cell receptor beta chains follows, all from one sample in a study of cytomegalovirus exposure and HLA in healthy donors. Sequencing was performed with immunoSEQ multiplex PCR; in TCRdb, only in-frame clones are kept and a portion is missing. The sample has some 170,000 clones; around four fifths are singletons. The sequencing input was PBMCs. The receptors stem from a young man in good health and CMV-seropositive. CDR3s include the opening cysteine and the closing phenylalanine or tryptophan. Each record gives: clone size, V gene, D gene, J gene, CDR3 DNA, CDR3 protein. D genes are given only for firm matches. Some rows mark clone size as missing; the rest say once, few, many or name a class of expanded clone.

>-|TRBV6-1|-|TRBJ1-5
TGTGCCAGCAGGGAGGGTTTGATCCAGCCCCGGCATTTT
CASREGLIQPRHF
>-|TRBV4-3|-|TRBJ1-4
TGCGCCAGCAGCCAAGTCTGGGGGCTCGTTTTTCGTCTGTTTTTT
CASSQVWGLVFRLFF
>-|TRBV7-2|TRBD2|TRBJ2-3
TGTGCCAGCAGCTCCCGTAGCGGGAGGGGTTACACAGATACGCAGTATTTT
CASSSRSGRGYTDTQYF
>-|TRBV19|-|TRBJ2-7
TGTGCCAGTAGCCACCACGGGCAGGGGGGCGAGCAGTACTTC
CASSHHGQGGEQYF
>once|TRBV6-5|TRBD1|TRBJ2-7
TGTGCCAGCAGCTCGACAGGGGACGAGCAGTACTTC
CASSSTGDEQYF
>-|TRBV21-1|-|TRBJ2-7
TGTGCCAGCAGCTACCGGGGACAGGGTGGTAACGAGCAGTACTTC
CASSYRGQGGNEQYF
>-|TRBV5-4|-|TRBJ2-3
TGTGCCAGCAGCTTGGTTCCGGCAGGGATTCCAGATACGCAGTATTTT
CASSLVPAGIPDTQYF
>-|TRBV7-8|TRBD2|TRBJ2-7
TGTGCCAGCAGCTTAGCTCAAGCGGGAAACTTCTACGAGCAGTACTTC
CASSLAQAGNFYEQYF
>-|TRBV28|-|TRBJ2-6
TGTGCCAGCAGCAGGGGCACAGGGCTCAGCTCTGGGGCCAACGTCCTGACTTTC
CASSRGTGLSSGANVLTF
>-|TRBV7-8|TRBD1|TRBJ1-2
TGTGCCAGCAGAAATTGGACAGGAGAGACCTATGGCTACACCTTC
CASRNWTGETYGYTF
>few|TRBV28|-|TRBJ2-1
TGTGCCAGCACCTCCCAAGGGGGAGGGCGCTACAATGAGCAGTTCTTC
CASTSQGGGRYNEQFF
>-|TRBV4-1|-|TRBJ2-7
TGCGCCAGCAGCCCCACCGGGACACTCGCCGAGCAGTACTTC
CASSPTGTLAEQYF
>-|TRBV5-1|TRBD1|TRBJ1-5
TGCGCCAGCAGCTTAGGACAGGGAGGACAGCCCCAGCATTTT
CASSLGQGGQPQHF
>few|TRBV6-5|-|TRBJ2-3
TGTGCCAGCAGTTACGGGAGTGGGGGGAACACAGATACGCAGTATTTT
CASSYGSGGNTDTQYF
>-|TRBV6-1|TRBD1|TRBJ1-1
TGTGCCAGCACCGGGACAGGGAGTGAAGCTTTCTTT
CASTGTGSEAFF
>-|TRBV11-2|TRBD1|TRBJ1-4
TGTGCCAGCAGCCCCCCAGGGGGCGAAAAACTGTTTTTT
CASSPPGGEKLFF
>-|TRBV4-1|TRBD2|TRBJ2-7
TGCGCCAGCAGCCAAGATGCCAGCGGGAGAAACTACGAGCAGTACTTC
CASSQDASGRNYEQYF
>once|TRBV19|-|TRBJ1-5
TGTGCCAGTAGTATAGATCTGGGAGGGGGCAATCAGCCCCAGCATTTT
CASSIDLGGGNQPQHF
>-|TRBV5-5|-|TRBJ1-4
TGTGCCAGCAGCTTGAGGACGGGGTCTAATGAAAAACTGTTTTTT
CASSLRTGSNEKLFF
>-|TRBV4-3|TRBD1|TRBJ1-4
TGCGCCAGCAGCCCGGACAGGGTACAAGAAAAACTGTTTTTT
CASSPDRVQEKLFF
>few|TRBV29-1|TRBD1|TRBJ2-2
TGCAGCGCCTCAGACAGGGGATCGACCGGGGAGCTGTTTTTT
CSASDRGSTGELFF
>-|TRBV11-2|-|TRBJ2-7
TGTGCCAGCAGAACAAGAGGCGAGCAGTACTTC
CASRTRGEQYF
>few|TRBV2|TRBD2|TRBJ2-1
TGTGCCAGTCCCCTTGGGACTAGCGGGAGCAATGAGCAGTTCTTC
CASPLGTSGSNEQFF
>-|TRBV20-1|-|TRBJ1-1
TGCAGTGCTAGGGGCGGGGTAGAAGCTTTCTTT
CSARGGVEAFF
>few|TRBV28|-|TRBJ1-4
TGTGCCAGCCAGGAGACAGTGGGAATAGGGGATGAAAAACTGTTTTTT
CASQETVGIGDEKLFF
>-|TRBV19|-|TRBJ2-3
TGTGCCAGTAGTATCCCGTTCACAGATACGCAGTATTTT
CASSIPFTDTQYF
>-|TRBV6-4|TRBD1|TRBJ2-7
TGTGCCAGCAGGCCACATGACAGGGGTAACTACTCCTACGAGCAGTACTTC
CASRPHDRGNYSYEQYF
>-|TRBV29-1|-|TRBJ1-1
TGCAGCGTTGAACAGAACACTGAAGCTTTCTTT
CSVEQNTEAFF
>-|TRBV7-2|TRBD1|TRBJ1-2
TGTGCCAGCAGCCCAGGGACAGCCCTCTATGGCTACACCTTC
CASSPGTALYGYTF
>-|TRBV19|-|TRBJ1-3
TGTGCCTGTCAGGGGCGAGCCCCTGGAAACACCATATATTTT
CACQGRAPGNTIYF
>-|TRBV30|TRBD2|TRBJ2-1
TGTGCCTGGAGTGGGGGACGGGGGGACAATGAGCAGTTCTTC
CAWSGGRGDNEQFF
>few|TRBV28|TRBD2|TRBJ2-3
TGTGCCAGCATAGGACCGCGGGAGGGCCGGACAGATACGCAGTATTTT
CASIGPREGRTDTQYF
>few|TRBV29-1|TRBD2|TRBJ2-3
TGCAGCGTTGAAGATCACGGACTAGCGGACACAGATACGCAGTATTTT
CSVEDHGLADTDTQYF
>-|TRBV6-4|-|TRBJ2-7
TGTGCCAGCAGTGACTCGAATCGCAGGTCCCTGATTTCCTACGAGCAGTACTTC
CASSDSNRRSLISYEQYF
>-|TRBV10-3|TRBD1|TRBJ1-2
TGTGCCATCAGTGGGGGGACAGGGATCGGGGGCTACACCTTC
CAISGGTGIGGYTF
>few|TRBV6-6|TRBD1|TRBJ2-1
TGTGCCAGCAGTTACGGGACAGGGGGAGGTGAGCAGTTCTTC
CASSYGTGGGEQFF
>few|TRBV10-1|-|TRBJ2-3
TGCGCCAGCAGTGAGCGGGTACAGACTAGTGGAGGTTGGGATACGCAGTATTTT
CASSERVQTSGGWDTQYF